The 8 T cell receptor beta chains below come from one sample, sequenced in a study of cytomegalovirus exposure and HLA in healthy donors. Primers for the PCR totalled 60 Vbeta and 13 Jbeta. This table comes from immunoSEQ multiplex PCR, and its TCRdb copy is limited to in-frame clones, with some not included. The top ten clones hold 3% to 4.5% of a sample with approximately 190,000 clones, around 85% of them seen once. Specimen: PBMCs. The source of these receptors is a man between 45 and 60 years old in good health and CMV-seronegative.

The chain is built from TRBV12-5 and TRBJ1-2, with 8 nucleotides matching TRBD1. The CDR3 covers 13 residues. The germline V gene encodes CDR1 LGHNT and CDR2 FRNRAP. With 6 bases clipped from V and 5 bases from J, the junction kept 5 bases outside the gene matches. The CDR3 bases are TGTGCTAGTGGCACGGGGACAGGATATGGCTACACCTTC. Its translation is CASGTGTGYGYTF.

The chain employs TRBV13 and TRBJ1-2; possible D gene TRBD1, 6 bases. Trimming took 2 bases from V and 1 from J, leaving 8 bases between them. The CDR3 totals 14 residues. Looked up from germline, CDR1 is PRHDT and CDR2 is FYEKMQ (reference sequence). The CDR3 reads CASSLTGFNYGYTF. The CDR3 DNA sequence: TGTGCCAGCAGCTTAACAGGGTTTAACTATGGCTACACCTTC.

The CDR3 protein is CASSQDGQGHEKLFF. The CDR3 nucleotides are TGCGCCAGCAGCCAAGATGGACAGGGCCATGAAAAACTGTTTTTT. This chain uses TRBV4-3 with TRBJ1-4, with 8 bases fitting TRBD1. Unmatched junction bases numbered 3, after V lost 0 bases and J lost 6 bases. Germline assignment: CDR1 LGHNA and CDR2 YSLEER. The CDR3 is 15 amino acids.

V usage is TRBV5-4 and J usage is TRBJ2-6, with no clear D. Deletions cut 4 bases from V and 0 bases from J, with 17 bases between. This CDR3 is 18 amino acids long. CDR1 SGHNT and CDR2 YYREEE come from the germline V gene (reference sequence). DNA for the CDR3: TGTGCCAGCAGCCTTAAAAGGCCGGGTGGCTCTGGGGCCAACGTCCTGACTTTC. Its protein is CASSLKRPGGSGANVLTF.

The chain links TRBV7-2 to TRBJ2-2; the match to TRBD2 covers 7 bases. The CDR3 is made up of 15 amino acids. Germline assignment: CDR1 SGHTA and CDR2 FQGNSA. J lost 0 bases, V lost 4 bases, and 2 bases had no gene match. The CDR3 loop reads CASSWGGANTGELFF. The CDR3, as DNA: TGTGCCAGCAGCTGGGGGGGTGCGAACACCGGGGAGCTGTTTTTT. Together with reference TRBV7-2 and TRBJ2-2, the CDR3 gives the full variable domain: GAGVSQSPSNKVTEKGKDVELRCDPISGHTALYWYRQSLGQGLEFLIYFQGNSAPDKSGLPSDRFSAERTGGSVSTLTIQRTQQEDSAVYLCASSWGGANTGELFFGEGSRLTVL.

The gene calls are TRBV9 and TRBJ2-1; 7 nucleotides line up with TRBD2. Unmatched junction bases numbered 11, after V lost 0 bases and J lost 8 bases. The CDR3 loop spans 16 amino acids. Per germline, CDR1 SGDLS and CDR2 YYNGEE. The DNA of the CDR3 is TGTGCCAGCAGCGTAGAGGCTAGCGGATATGGCGATGAGCAGTTCTTC. Translated, it gives CASSVEASGYGDEQFF.

The chain links TRBV6-5 to TRBJ2-7; TRBD2 aligns across 11 bases. V shed 2 bases, J shed 4 bases, and the junction held 7 bases outside the gene matches. The germline V gene encodes CDR1 MNHEY and CDR2 SVGAGI. This CDR3 has 16 amino acids. DNA of the CDR3: TGTGCCAGCAGTTACGGGGTAGCGGGGGGGCAGTACGAGCAGTACTTC. Protein product: CASSYGVAGGQYEQYF.

V and J are TRBV5-6 and TRBJ2-1, with 11 nucleotides matching TRBD2. The V and J ends lost 5 bases and 9 bases, in that order; junction bases with no gene match: 16. Germline CDR1 SGHDT, CDR2 YYEEEE. CDR3 length: 17 amino acids. The CDR3 nucleotides read TGTGCCAGCAGACATAGCGGGGGGGGTACCCCCGGCGGTGAGCAGTTCTTC. Its protein product is CASRHSGGGTPGGEQFF.